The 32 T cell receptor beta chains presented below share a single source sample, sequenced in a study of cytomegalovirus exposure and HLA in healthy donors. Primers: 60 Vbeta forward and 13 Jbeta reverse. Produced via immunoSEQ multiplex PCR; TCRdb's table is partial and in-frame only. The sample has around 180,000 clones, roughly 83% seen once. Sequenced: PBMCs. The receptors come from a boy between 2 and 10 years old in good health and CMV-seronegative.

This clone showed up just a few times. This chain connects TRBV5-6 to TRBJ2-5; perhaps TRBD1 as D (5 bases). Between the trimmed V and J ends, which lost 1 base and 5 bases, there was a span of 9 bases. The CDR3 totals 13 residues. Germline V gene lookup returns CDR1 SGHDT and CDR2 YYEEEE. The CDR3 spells CASSLSRAETQYF. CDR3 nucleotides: TGTGCCAGCAGCTTGTCCAGGGCGGAGACCCAGTACTTC.

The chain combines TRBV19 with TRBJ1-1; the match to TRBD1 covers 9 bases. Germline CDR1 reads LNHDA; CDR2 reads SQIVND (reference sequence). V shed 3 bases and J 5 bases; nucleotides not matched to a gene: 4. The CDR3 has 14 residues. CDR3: CASSIEDRGTEAFF. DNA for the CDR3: TGTGCCAGTAGTATCGAGGACAGGGGAACTGAAGCTTTCTTT.

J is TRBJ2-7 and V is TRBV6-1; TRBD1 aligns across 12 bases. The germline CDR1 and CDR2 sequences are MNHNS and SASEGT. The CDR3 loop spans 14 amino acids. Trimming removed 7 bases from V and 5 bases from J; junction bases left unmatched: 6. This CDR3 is CASKMGQGAHEQYV. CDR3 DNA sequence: TGTGCCAGCAAAATGGGACAGGGGGCGCACGAGCAGTACGTC.

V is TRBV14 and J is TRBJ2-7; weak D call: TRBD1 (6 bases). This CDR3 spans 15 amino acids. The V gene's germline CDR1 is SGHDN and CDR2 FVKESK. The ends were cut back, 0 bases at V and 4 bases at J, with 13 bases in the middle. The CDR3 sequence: CASSQEGALGYEQYF. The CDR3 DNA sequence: TGTGCCAGCAGCCAAGAGGGGGCCCTCGGATACGAGCAGTACTTC.

The CDR3 region is CASSKGYEQPQHF. The CDR3 nucleotides are TGTGCCAGTAGTAAGGGGTATGAGCAGCCCCAGCATTTT. The genes are TRBV19 and TRBJ1-5, with D tentatively TRBD1 (5 bases). Trimming left V 4 bases short and J 7 bases short, with 11 bases between. Germline CDR1 LNHDA, CDR2 SQIVND (reference sequence). The CDR3 length is 13 residues.

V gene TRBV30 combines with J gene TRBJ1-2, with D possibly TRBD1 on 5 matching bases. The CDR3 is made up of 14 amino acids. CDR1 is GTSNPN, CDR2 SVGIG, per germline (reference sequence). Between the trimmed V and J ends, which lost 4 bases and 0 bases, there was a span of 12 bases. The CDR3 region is CAWTLQGANYGYTF. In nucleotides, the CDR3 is TGTGCCTGGACCTTACAAGGGGCTAACTATGGCTACACCTTC.

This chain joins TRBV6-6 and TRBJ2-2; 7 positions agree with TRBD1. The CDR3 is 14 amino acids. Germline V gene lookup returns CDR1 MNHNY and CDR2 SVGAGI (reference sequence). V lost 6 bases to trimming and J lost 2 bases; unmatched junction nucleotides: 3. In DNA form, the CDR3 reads TGTGCCAGCAGCAACAGGGGCAACACCGGGGAGCTGTTTTTT. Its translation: CASSNRGNTGELFF.

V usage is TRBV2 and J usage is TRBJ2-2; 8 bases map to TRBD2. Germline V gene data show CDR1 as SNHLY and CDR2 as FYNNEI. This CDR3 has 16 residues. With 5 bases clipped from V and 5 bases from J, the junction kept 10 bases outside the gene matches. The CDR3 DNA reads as TGTGCCAGCAGTTTATCTAGCGGGTGGACAACCGGGGAGCTGTTTTTT. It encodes CASSLSSGWTTGELFF.

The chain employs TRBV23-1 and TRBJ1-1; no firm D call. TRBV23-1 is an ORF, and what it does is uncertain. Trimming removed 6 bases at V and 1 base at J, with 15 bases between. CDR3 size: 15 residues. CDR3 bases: TGCGCCAGCAGCCTCATCAAACCAGGGAACACTGAAGCTTTCTTT. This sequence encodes CASSLIKPGNTEAFF.

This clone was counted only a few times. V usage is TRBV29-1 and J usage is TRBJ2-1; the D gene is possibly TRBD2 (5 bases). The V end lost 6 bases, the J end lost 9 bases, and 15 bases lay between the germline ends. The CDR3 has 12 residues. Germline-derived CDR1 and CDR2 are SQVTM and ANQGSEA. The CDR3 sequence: CSVSSGWGEQFF. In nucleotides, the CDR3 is TGCAGCGTCAGTTCGGGATGGGGTGAGCAGTTCTTC.

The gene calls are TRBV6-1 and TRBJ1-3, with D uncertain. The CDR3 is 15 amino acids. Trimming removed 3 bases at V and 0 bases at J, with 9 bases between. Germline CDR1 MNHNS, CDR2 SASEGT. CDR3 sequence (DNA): TGTGCCAGCAGTGACTTCGCGTACTCTGGAAACACCATATATTTT. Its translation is CASSDFAYSGNTIYF.

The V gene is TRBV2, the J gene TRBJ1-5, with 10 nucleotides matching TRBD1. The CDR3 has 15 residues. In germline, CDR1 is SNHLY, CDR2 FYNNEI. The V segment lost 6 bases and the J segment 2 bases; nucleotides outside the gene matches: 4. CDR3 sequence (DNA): TGTGCCAGCAGGACAGGGGGCAACCGCAATCAGCCCCAGCATTTT. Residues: CASRTGGNRNQPQHF.

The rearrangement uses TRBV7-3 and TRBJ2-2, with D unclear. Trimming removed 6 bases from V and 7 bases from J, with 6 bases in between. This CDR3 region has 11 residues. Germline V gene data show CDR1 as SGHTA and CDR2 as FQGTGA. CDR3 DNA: TGTGCCAGCAGGTTCGGCGGGGAGCTGTTTTTT. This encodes CASRFGGELFF.

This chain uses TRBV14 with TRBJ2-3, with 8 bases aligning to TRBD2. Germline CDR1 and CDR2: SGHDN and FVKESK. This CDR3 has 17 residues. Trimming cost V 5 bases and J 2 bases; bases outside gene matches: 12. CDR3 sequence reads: CASSTLIGGDFTDTQYF. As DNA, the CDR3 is TGTGCCAGCAGCACTCTAATCGGGGGGGACTTCACAGATACGCAGTATTTT.

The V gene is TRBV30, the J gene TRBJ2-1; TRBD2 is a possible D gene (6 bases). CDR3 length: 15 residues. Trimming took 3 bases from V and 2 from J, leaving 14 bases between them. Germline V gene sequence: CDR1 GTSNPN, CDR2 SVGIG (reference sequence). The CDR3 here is CAWSVGSGPYNEQFF. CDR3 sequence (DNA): TGTGCCTGGAGCGTCGGGAGTGGCCCCTACAATGAGCAGTTCTTC.

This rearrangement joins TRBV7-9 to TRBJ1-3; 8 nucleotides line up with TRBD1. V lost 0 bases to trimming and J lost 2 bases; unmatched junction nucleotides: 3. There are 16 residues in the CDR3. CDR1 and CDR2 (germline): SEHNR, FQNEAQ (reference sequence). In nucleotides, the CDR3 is TGTGCCAGCAGCTTAGCCGACAGGGGCCCTGGAAACACCATATATTTT. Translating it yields CASSLADRGPGNTIYF.

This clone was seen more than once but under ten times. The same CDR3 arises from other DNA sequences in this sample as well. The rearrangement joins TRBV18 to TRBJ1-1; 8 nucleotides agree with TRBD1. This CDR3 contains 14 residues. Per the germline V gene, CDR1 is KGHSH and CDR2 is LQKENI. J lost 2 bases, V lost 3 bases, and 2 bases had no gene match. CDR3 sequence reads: CASSPDRVNTEAFF. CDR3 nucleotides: TGTGCCAGCTCACCGGACAGGGTAAACACTGAAGCTTTCTTT.

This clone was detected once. The CDR3 protein is CASRESTDTQYF. CDR3 DNA sequence: TGCGCCAGCAGGGAGTCCACAGATACGCAGTATTTT. This rearrangement joins TRBV5-1 to TRBJ2-3; D is unresolved. The V and J ends lost 5 bases and 2 bases respectively, with 6 bases between them. The CDR3 has 12 amino acids. Looked up from germline, CDR1 is SGHRS and CDR2 is YFSETQ.

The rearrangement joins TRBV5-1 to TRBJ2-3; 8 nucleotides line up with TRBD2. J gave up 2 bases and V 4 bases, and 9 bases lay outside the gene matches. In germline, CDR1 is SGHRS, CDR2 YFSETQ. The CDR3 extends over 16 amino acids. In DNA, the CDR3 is TGCGCCAGCAGCCGGGAGGGCTGGACTGCCACAGATACGCAGTATTTT. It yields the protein CASSREGWTATDTQYF.

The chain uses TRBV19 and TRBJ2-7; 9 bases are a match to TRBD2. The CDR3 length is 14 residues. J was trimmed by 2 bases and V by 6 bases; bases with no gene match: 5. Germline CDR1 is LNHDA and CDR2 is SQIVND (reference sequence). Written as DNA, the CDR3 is TGTGCCAGTAGCTTAGCGGGAGTAACCTACGAGCAGTACTTC. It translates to CASSLAGVTYEQYF. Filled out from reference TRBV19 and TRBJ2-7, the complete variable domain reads DGGITQSPKYLFRKEGQNVTLSCEQNLNHDAMYWYRQDPGQGLRLIYYSQIVNDFQKGDIAEGYSVSREKKESFPLTVTSAQKNPTAFYLCASSLAGVTYEQYFGPGTRLTVT.

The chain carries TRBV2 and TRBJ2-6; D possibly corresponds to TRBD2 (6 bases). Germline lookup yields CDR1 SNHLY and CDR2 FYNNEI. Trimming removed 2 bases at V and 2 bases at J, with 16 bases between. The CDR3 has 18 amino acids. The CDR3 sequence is CASSESLTRLAGANVLTF. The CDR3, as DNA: TGTGCCAGCAGTGAAAGCCTGACTAGATTAGCTGGGGCCAACGTCCTGACTTTC. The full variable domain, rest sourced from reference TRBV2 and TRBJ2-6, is EPEVTQTPSHQVTQMGQEVILRCVPISNHLYFYWYRQILGQKVEFLVSFYNNEISEKSEIFDDQFSVERPDGSNFTLKIRSTKLEDSAMYFCASSESLTRLAGANVLTFGAGSRLTVL.

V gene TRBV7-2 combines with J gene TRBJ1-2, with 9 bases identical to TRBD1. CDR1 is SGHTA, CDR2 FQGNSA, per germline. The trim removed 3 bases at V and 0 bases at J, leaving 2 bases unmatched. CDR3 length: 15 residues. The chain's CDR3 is CASSFRQGANYGYTF. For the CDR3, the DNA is TGTGCCAGCAGCTTCAGACAGGGGGCTAACTATGGCTACACCTTC.

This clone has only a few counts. This chain's CDR3 is CAWGEPGQPVRPQHF. The CDR3 bases are TGTGCCTGGGGTGAACCGGGACAGCCGGTTCGGCCCCAGCATTTT. V and J are TRBV30 and TRBJ1-5; 7 nucleotides agree with TRBD1. The CDR3 sequence is 15 residues long. V lost 5 bases and J lost 9; bases outside the gene matches: 16. Germline V CDR1 and CDR2: GTSNPN, SVGIG (reference sequence).

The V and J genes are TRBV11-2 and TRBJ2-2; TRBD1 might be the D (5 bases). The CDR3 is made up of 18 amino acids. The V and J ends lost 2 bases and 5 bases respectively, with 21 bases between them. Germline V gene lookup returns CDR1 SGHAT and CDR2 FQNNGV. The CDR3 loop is CASSLRGERAVGTGELFF. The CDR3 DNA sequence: TGTGCCAGCAGCTTAAGGGGTGAAAGGGCTGTTGGGACCGGGGAGCTGTTTTTT.

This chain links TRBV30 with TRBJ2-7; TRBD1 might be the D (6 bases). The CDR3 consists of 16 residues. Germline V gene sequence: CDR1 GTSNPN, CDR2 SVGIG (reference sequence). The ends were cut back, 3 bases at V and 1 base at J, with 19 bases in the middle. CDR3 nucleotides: TGTGCCTGGAGCGTTACCTTCGGGACAAATTCCTACGAGCAGTACGTC. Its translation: CAWSVTFGTNSYEQYV.

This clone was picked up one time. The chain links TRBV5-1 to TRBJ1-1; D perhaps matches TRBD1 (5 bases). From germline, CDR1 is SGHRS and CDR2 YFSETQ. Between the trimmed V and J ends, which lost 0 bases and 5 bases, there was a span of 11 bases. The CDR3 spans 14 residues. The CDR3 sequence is CASSLDAGGTEAFF. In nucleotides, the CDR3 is TGCGCCAGCAGCTTGGACGCGGGGGGGACTGAAGCTTTCTTT.

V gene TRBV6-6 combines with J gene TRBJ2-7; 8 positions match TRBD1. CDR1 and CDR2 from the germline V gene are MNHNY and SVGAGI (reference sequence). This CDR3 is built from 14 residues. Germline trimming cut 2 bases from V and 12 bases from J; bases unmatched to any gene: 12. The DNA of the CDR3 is TGTGCCAGCAGTTACGGGTTTGGAAGACAGGGGTCGTACTTC. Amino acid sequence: CASSYGFGRQGSYF.

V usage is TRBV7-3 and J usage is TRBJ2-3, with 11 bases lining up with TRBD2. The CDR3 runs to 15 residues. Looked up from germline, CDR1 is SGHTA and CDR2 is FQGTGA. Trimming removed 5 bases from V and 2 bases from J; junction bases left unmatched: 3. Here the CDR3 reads CASSRLAGSTDTQYF. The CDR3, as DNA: TGTGCCAGCAGCCGACTAGCGGGATCCACAGATACGCAGTATTTT. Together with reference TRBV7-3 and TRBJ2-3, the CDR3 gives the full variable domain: GAGVSQTPSNKVTEKGKYVELRCDPISGHTALYWYRQSLGQGPEFLIYFQGTGAADDSGLPNDRFFAVRPEGSVSTLKIQRTERGDSAVYLCASSRLAGSTDTQYFGPGTRLTVL.

The CDR3 DNA follows: TGTGCCAGCAGACCGACAGGGTGGGGGGATACGCAGTATTTT. The encoded protein is CASRPTGWGDTQYF. This chain connects TRBV6-6 to TRBJ2-3; 7 nucleotides agree with TRBD1. This CDR3 is 14 amino acids long. The germline CDR1 and CDR2 sequences are MNHNY and SVGAGI (reference sequence). V trimming: 6 bases; J trimming: 6 bases; junction bases outside the gene matches: 9.

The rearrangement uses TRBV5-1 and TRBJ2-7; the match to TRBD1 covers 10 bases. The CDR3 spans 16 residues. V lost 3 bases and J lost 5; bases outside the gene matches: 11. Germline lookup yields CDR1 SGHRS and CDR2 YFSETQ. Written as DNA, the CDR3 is TGCGCCAGCAGCTACCTTAGTGGGGACAGGGGTAACGAGCAGTACTTC. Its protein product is CASSYLSGDRGNEQYF.

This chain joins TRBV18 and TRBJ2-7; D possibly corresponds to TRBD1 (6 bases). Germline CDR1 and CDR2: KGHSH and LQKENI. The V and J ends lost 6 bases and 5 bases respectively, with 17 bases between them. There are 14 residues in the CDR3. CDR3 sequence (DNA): TGTGCCAGCTCCGAATTAGGGGGTAGGGACGAGCAGTACTTC. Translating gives CASSELGGRDEQYF.

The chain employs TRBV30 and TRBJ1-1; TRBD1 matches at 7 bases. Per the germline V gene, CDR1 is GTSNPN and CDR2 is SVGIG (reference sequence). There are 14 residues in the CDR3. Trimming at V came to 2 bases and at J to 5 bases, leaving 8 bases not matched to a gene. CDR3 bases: TGTGCCTGGAGTCCAACCTTGACAGGGACTGAAGCTTTCTTT. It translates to CAWSPTLTGTEAFF. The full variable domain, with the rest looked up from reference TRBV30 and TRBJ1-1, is SQTIHQWPATLVQPVGSPLSLECTVEGTSNPNLYWYRQAAGRGLQLLFYSVGIGQISSEVPQNLSASRPQDRQFILSSKKLLLSDSGFYLCAWSPTLTGTEAFFGQGTRLTVV.